These 8 T cell receptor beta chains were sequenced from one sample in a study of shared clonotypes between healthy human individuals. Clones were sequenced by immunoSEQ multiplex PCR, and TCRdb holds only the in-frame ones, with some missing. The sample lists 600,000 to 750,000 clones; 90% were seen once. The sample consisted of memory CD8+ T cells from PBMCs. Regarding subset: CD45RO+ cells pooled with CCR7-negative TemRA cells. These receptors came from a man in his late teens or twenties in good health. Some clones in this sample may be carry-over from other donors' samples.

This clone was detected a few times. V and J are TRBV2 and TRBJ1-5, with D perhaps TRBD1 (6 bases). The CDR3 is made up of 16 amino acids. V lost 1 base and J lost 6, with 16 bases in between. Germline-derived CDR1 and CDR2 are SNHLY and FYNNEI. The CDR3: CASSEGGGAQRQPQHF. DNA of the CDR3: TGTGCCAGCAGTGAAGGAGGGGGGGCGCAGCGTCAGCCCCAGCATTTT.

CDR3 sequence (DNA): TGTGCCAGCAGCGTAGAAGGCAGGAGCCGCGAGCAGTACTTC. Residues: CASSVEGRSREQYF. V gene TRBV9 combines with J gene TRBJ2-7, with D unresolved. There are 14 residues in the CDR3. V gave up 0 bases and J gave up 6 bases, with 13 bases separating them. CDR1 is SGDLS, CDR2 YYNGEE, per germline.

The chain is built from TRBV7-6 and TRBJ2-7; D ambiguous. The V and J ends lost 2 bases and 0 bases respectively, with 14 bases between them. This CDR3 has 16 residues. Germline-derived CDR1 and CDR2 are SGHVS and FNYEAQ. The CDR3: CASSLSKETSSYEQYF. The CDR3 DNA reads TGTGCCAGCAGCTTATCGAAAGAGACCAGCTCCTACGAGCAGTACTTC. The full variable domain, with the rest looked up from reference TRBV7-6 and TRBJ2-7, is GAGVSQSPRYKVTKRGQDVALRCDPISGHVSLYWYRQALGQGPEFLTYFNYEAQQDKSGLPNDRFSAERPEGSISTLTIQRTEQRDSAMYRCASSLSKETSSYEQYFGPGTRLTVT.

V usage is TRBV15 and J usage is TRBJ2-3; 9 nucleotides align to TRBD2. The CDR3 totals 17 residues. CDR1 LNHNV and CDR2 YYDKDF come from the germline V gene (reference sequence). With V trimmed by 0 bases and J by 0 bases, 4 bases remained unmatched. CDR3 DNA sequence: TGTGCCACCAGCAGAGAAGGGACTAGCCTCAGCACAGATACGCAGTATTTT. Protein: CATSREGTSLSTDTQYF.

This clone was recorded only once. The chain recombines TRBV9 with TRBJ2-7; D may be TRBD1 or TRBD2 (6 bases each). The CDR3 is 15 residues long. V shed 4 bases and J shed 3 bases, with 17 bases lying between them. From germline, CDR1 is SGDLS and CDR2 YYNGEE. The CDR3 region is CASSSMTGGLYEQYF. The CDR3 nucleotides are TGTGCCAGCAGCTCCATGACCGGGGGCCTCTACGAGCAGTACTTC.

The chain carries TRBV19 and TRBJ2-5; TRBD1 agrees at 9 bases. The CDR3 loop spans 14 amino acids. CDR1 and CDR2 from the germline V gene are LNHDA and SQIVND (reference sequence). The V and J ends lost 5 bases and 5 bases, in that order; junction bases with no gene match: 6. Here the CDR3 reads CASSPVDRGETQYF. The CDR3 DNA is TGTGCCAGTAGTCCGGTCGACAGGGGGGAGACCCAGTACTTC.

The genes are TRBV10-1 and TRBJ2-5; 7 bases are shared with TRBD1. Trimming at V came to 7 bases and at J to 5 bases, leaving 10 bases not matched to a gene. The CDR3 is 14 amino acids. Germline V gives CDR1 WNHNN, CDR2 SYGVQD (reference sequence). The CDR3 sequence: CASIMTGWGETQYF. The CDR3 DNA follows: TGCGCCAGCATCATGACAGGGTGGGGGGAGACCCAGTACTTC.

The chain uses TRBV6-1 and TRBJ2-4; unclear D gene. The CDR3 is made up of 16 amino acids. Germline lookup yields CDR1 MNHNS and CDR2 SASEGT. The V end lost 1 base, the J end lost 0 bases, and 10 bases lay between the germline ends. CDR3 in amino acids: CASSEVGLIAKNIQYF. For the CDR3, the DNA is TGTGCCAGCAGTGAAGTTGGCTTAATAGCCAAAAACATTCAGTACTTC.